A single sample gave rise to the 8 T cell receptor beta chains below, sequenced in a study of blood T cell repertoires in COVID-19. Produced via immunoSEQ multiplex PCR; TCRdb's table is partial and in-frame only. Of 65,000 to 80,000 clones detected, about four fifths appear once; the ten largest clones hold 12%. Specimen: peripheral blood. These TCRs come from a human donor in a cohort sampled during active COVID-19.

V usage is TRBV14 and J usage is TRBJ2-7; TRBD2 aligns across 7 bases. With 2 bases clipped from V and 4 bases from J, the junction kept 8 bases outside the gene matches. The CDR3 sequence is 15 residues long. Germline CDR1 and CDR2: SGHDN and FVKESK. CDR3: CASSQSQTGGYEQYF. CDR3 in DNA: TGTGCCAGCAGCCAATCCCAGACGGGGGGATACGAGCAGTACTTC.

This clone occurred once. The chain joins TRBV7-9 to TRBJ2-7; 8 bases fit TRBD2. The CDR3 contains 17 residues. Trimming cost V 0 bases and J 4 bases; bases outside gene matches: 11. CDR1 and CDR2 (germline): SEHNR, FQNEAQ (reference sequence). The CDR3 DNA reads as TGTGCCAGCAGCTTAGCCCCTCTTGACAGCGGGGGTTACGAGCAGTACTTC. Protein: CASSLAPLDSGGYEQYF. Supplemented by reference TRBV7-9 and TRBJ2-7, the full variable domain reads DTGVSQNPRHKITKRGQNVTFRCDPISEHNRLYWYRQTLGQGPEFLTYFQNEAQLEKSRLLSDRFSAERPKGSFSTLEIQRTEQGDSAMYLCASSLAPLDSGGYEQYFGPGTRLTVT.

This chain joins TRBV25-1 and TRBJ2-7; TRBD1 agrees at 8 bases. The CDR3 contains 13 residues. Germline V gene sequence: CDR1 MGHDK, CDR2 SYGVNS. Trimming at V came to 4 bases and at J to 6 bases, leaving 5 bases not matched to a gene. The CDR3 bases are TGTGCCAGCAGTGGCAGGGGGCTGAGCGAGCAGTACTTC. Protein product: CASSGRGLSEQYF.

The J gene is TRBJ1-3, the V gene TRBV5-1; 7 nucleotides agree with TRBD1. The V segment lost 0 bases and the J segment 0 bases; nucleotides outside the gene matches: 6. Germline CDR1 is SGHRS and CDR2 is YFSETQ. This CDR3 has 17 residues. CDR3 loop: CASSLGQGDLSGNTIYF. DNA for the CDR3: TGCGCCAGCAGCTTGGGGCAGGGGGACCTCTCTGGAAACACCATATATTTT. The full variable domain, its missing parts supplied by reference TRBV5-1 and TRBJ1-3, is KAGVTQTPRYLIKTRGQQVTLSCSPISGHRSVSWYQQTPGQGLQFLFEYFSETQRNKGNFPGRFSGRQFSNSRSEMNVSTLELGDSALYLCASSLGQGDLSGNTIYFGEGSWLTVV.

The CDR3 DNA reads TGTGCCAGCAGTGAATATACAGGGCCGGGGGCCAAAAACATTCAGTACTTC. This translates into CASSEYTGPGAKNIQYF. The chain is built from TRBV25-1 and TRBJ2-4; D is possibly TRBD1 (6 bases). From germline, CDR1 is MGHDK and CDR2 SYGVNS. The V end lost 0 bases, the J end lost 1 base, and 13 bases lay between the germline ends. CDR3 length equals 17 residues.

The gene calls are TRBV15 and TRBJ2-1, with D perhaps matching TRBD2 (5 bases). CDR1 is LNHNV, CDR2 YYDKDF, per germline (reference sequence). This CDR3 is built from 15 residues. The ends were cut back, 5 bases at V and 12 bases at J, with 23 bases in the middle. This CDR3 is CATSPEAGRGIMQFF. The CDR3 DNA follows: TGTGCCACCAGCCCAGAGGCGGGTCGTGGGATTATGCAGTTCTTC.

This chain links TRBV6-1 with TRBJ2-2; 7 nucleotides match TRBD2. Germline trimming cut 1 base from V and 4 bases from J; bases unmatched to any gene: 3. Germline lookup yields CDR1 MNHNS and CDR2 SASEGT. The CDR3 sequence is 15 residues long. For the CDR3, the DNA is TGTGCCAGCAGTGAAGGATCGGGGGGCACCGGGGAGCTGTTTTTT. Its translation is CASSEGSGGTGELFF.

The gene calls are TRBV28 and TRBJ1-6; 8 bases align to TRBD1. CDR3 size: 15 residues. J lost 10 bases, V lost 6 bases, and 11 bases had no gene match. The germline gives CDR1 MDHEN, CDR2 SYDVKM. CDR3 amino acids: CASRGRDRRSSPLHF. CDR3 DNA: TGTGCCAGCAGGGGGCGGGACAGGAGAAGCTCACCCCTCCACTTT.